This T cell receptor beta chain came from a study of PD-L1 blockade in urothelial cancer. TCRdb's copy holds only in-frame clones and misses some; the assay was immunoSEQ multiplex PCR. The repertoire holds 46,000 or so clones, with approximately 86% as singletons. The V and J ends lost 0 bases and 4 bases, in that order; junction bases with no gene match: 0. The V gene's germline CDR1 is SGHRS and CDR2 YFSETQ. CDR3 size: 13 residues. Time point in this sample: peripheral blood 6 weeks after treatment start. Sequencing used PBMCs, obtained around atezolizumab (anti-PD-L1) treatment. This clonotype was sampled from a man in his sixties with urothelial cancer. V gene TRBV5-1 combines with J gene TRBJ1-2; the match to TRBD1 covers 7 bases. The CDR3 DNA reads as TGCGCCAGCAGCTTGGACAGGGGCTATGGCTACACCTTC. Translated, it gives CASSLDRGYGYTF.